The 19 T cell receptor beta chains listed next were all sequenced from one sample in a study of T cell responses to AZD1222 COVID-19 vaccine. Sequencing used immunoSEQ multiplex PCR; TCRdb keeps in-frame clones, though not all of them. The repertoire holds some 150,000 clones, with 80% to 95% as singletons. The sequencing used peripheral blood, collected on day 0 of AZD1222 vaccination. The receptors derive from an adult in good health.

The gene calls are TRBV27 and TRBJ1-2, with D unclear. This CDR3 has 13 residues. CDR1 and CDR2 (germline): MNHEY, SMNVEV (reference sequence). The V gene lost 2 bases and the J gene lost 6 bases, with 10 bases spanning the gap. CDR3 DNA: TGTGCCAGCAGTTTAAATGCGCTGGATGGCTACACCTTC. This sequence encodes CASSLNALDGYTF.

The CDR3 coding sequence is TGTGCCAGCAGTTTCGGCCGACTCCAGCATTTT. Protein sequence: CASSFGRLQHF. The V gene is TRBV12-3 or TRBV12-4, the J gene TRBJ1-5; D is unresolved. The CDR3 extends over 11 amino acids. Between the trimmed V and J ends, which lost 3 bases and 12 bases, there was a span of 9 bases.

This chain joins TRBV6-2 or TRBV6-3 and TRBJ1-1; D not resolved. Trimming took 0 bases from V and 1 from J, leaving 9 bases between them. Germline V gives CDR1 MNHEY, CDR2 SVGEGT. The CDR3 loop spans 15 amino acids. The CDR3 bases are TGTGCCAGCAGTTACTCGAACACTGGGAACACTGAAGCTTTCTTT. Its translation is CASSYSNTGNTEAFF.

This rearrangement joins TRBV7-9 to TRBJ1-5, with unresolved D. The CDR3 loop spans 12 amino acids. V gave up 5 bases and J gave up 1 base, with 3 bases separating them. CDR1 and CDR2 from the germline V gene are SEHNR and FQNEAQ (reference sequence). CDR3 coding DNA: TGTGCCAGCAGCGGGAGCAATCAGCCCCAGCATTTT. Translating gives CASSGSNQPQHF.

This sequence joins TRBV7-2 and TRBJ2-1; D may be TRBD2 (6 bases). Deletions cut 1 base from V and 10 bases from J, with 11 bases between. The germline V gene has CDR1 SGHTA and CDR2 FQGNSA. CDR3 length: 13 amino acids. CDR3 nucleotide sequence: TGTGCCAGCAGCTTAGGACCCCGGGAGGAGCAGTTCTTC. Translation: CASSLGPREEQFF.

The chain is built from TRBV5-1 and TRBJ2-7; 10 nucleotides match TRBD2. The CDR3 length is 17 residues. Germline values: CDR1 SGHRS, CDR2 YFSETQ. With V trimmed by 4 bases and J by 1 base, 11 bases remained unmatched. Here the CDR3 DNA reads TGCGCCAGCAGCGCCGGGCTAGCGGGAGTCGGGTCCTACGAGCAGTACTTC. Its protein is CASSAGLAGVGSYEQYF.

The chain combines TRBV6-5 with TRBJ2-1; a weak D match, TRBD2 (6 bases). CDR1 MNHEY and CDR2 SVGAGI come from the germline V gene. This CDR3 comprises 15 residues. Trimming left V 7 bases short and J 7 bases short, with 20 bases between. The CDR3 region has the DNA TGTGCCAGCAAGGGCGGGGCCGAAGGGCTAAATGAGCAGTTCTTC. Protein product: CASKGGAEGLNEQFF.

As DNA, the CDR3 is TGTGCCAGCAGCCAGAAAGGGGGCCACTCTGGAAACACCATATATTTT. It yields the protein CASSQKGGHSGNTIYF. The V gene is TRBV3-1 (or the pseudogene TRBV3-2), the J gene TRBJ1-3, with 7 bases identical to TRBD1. CDR1 is LGHDT, CDR2 YNNKEL, per germline (reference sequence). The CDR3 consists of 16 residues. The V gene end was trimmed by 3 bases and the J gene end by 0 bases; junction bases not matched to a gene: 5.

This sequence joins TRBV12-5 and TRBJ2-3; D might be TRBD1 or TRBD2, each matching 5 bases. The CDR3 totals 14 residues. Looked up from germline, CDR1 is LGHNT and CDR2 is FRNRAP. The V end was cut by 4 bases, the J end by 7 bases, with 15 bases between. CDR3 protein: CASGSERGVHTQYF. CDR3 nucleotide sequence: TGTGCTAGTGGTTCGGAACGGGGCGTTCATACGCAGTATTTT.

V gene TRBV6-5 combines with J gene TRBJ2-7; no clear D. The CDR3 consists of 14 residues. Looked up from germline, CDR1 is MNHEY and CDR2 is SVGAGI. With 2 bases removed from V and 0 bases from J, the gap between germline ends came to 8 bases. In DNA, the CDR3 is TGTGCCAGCAGTTACACGGTACCCTCCTACGAGCAGTACTTC. Translation gives CASSYTVPSYEQYF.

The chain is built from TRBV19 and TRBJ1-2; D gene uncertain. V lost 8 bases and J lost 0, with 10 bases in between. Germline lookup yields CDR1 LNHDA and CDR2 SQIVND (reference sequence). The CDR3 is 13 residues long. The CDR3 protein is CASHDGSNYGYTF. In DNA form, the CDR3 reads TGTGCCAGTCATGACGGCTCTAACTATGGCTACACCTTC.

This chain joins TRBV3-1 (or the pseudogene TRBV3-2) and TRBJ2-1; D not resolved. CDR1 and CDR2 from the germline V gene are LGHDT and YNNKEL (reference sequence). This CDR3 comprises 12 residues. V was pared by 4 bases and J by 8 bases, with 9 bases between. The CDR3 loop reads CASSRYTDEQFF. CDR3 in DNA: TGTGCCAGCAGCCGCTACACGGATGAGCAGTTCTTC.

This clone was picked up one time. The J gene is TRBJ2-1, the V gene TRBV2; 7 nucleotides agree with TRBD2. Germline V gives CDR1 SNHLY, CDR2 FYNNEI. The CDR3 extends over 15 amino acids. The V and J ends lost 4 bases and 8 bases, in that order; junction bases with no gene match: 11. The CDR3 bases are TGTGCCAGCAGTGTACCGGGACTACCTACGGATGAGCAGTTCTTC. This codes for CASSVPGLPTDEQFF.

The chain carries TRBV18 and TRBJ2-5; D remains ambiguous. Looked up from germline, CDR1 is KGHSH and CDR2 is LQKENI. The ends were cut back, 0 bases at V and 2 bases at J, with 10 bases in the middle. The CDR3 covers 15 residues. The CDR3 is CASSPPIDFQETQYF. Here the CDR3 DNA reads TGTGCCAGCTCACCACCGATAGACTTTCAAGAGACCCAGTACTTC. The full variable domain, rest sourced from reference TRBV18 and TRBJ2-5, is NAGVMQNPRHLVRRRGQEARLRCSPMKGHSHVYWYRQLPEEGLKFMVYLQKENIIDESGMPKERFSAEFPKEGPSILRIQQVVRGDSAAYFCASSPPIDFQETQYFGPGTRLLVL.

The chain recombines TRBV5-8 with TRBJ2-5; D not certain. Trimming cost V 0 bases and J 2 bases, with 8 bases left between them. CDR3 size: 14 residues. Germline V gene sequence: CDR1 SGHTS, CDR2 YDEGEE. CDR3 residues: CASSLDPAQETQYF. The CDR3 nucleotides are TGTGCCAGCAGCTTGGATCCGGCGCAAGAGACCCAGTACTTC.

The chain links TRBV4-1 to TRBJ1-2; the match to TRBD1 covers 9 bases. CDR3 length: 18 residues. Trimming took 0 bases from V and 5 from J; bases not matched to a gene: 13. From germline, CDR1 is MGHRA and CDR2 YSYEKL. The CDR3 bases are TGCGCCAGCAGCCAAGAGGGGACAGGGTCAAGATTCGCATATGGCTACACCTTC. Translation gives CASSQEGTGSRFAYGYTF.

This clone was seen a single time. The chain recombines TRBV5-6 with TRBJ1-5, with a tentative D call TRBD1 (5 bases). V lost 4 bases, J lost 0 bases, and 11 bases lay in between. CDR1 is SGHDT, CDR2 YYEEEE, per germline. This CDR3 spans 15 amino acids. CDR3 sequence: CASSTGLYSNQPQHF. In DNA, the CDR3 is TGTGCCAGCAGCACGGGGCTTTATAGCAATCAGCCCCAGCATTTT.

The chain couples TRBV3-1 (or the pseudogene TRBV3-2) to TRBJ2-7; D possibly corresponds to TRBD2 (6 bases). This CDR3 contains 13 residues. Trimming stripped 3 bases from V and 7 bases from J, with 13 bases between. Germline assignment: CDR1 LGHDT and CDR2 YNNKEL (reference sequence). The CDR3 DNA reads as TGTGCCAGCAGCCATGGGACTGGCCGGGAGCAGTACTTC. Protein sequence: CASSHGTGREQYF.

This clone has a handful of counts. The rearrangement joins TRBV24-1 to TRBJ2-1, with a tentative D call TRBD2 (5 bases). The germline V gene has CDR1 KGHDR and CDR2 SFDVKD. V shed 5 bases and J shed 1 base, with 11 bases lying between them. This CDR3 has 15 residues. CDR3 loop: CATSGSGLSYNEQFF. The CDR3 coding sequence is TGTGCCACCAGTGGCTCAGGACTTTCCTACAATGAGCAGTTCTTC.